What follows are 22 T cell receptor beta chains derived from one specimen sequenced in a study of blood T cell repertoires in COVID-19 (dated by TCRdb to 2018 to 2021). Receptor libraries were prepared by the immunoSEQ multiplex PCR assay. TCRdb obtained this table from immuneACCESS and retained in-frame rearrangements with V and J assigned. These tables miss some clones; where compared with another copy, unresolved V genes account for less than half of the shortfall, and the remainder is unexplained. Here the sample has around 310,000 clones; about 87% occur a single time. The ten largest account for about 4.7% of the sample. Sequences were obtained from PBMCs or T cells enriched from blood (not recorded which). Receptors were obtained from a man between 25 and 39 years old who had recovered from COVID-19.

This chain uses TRBV20-1 with TRBJ2-5, with 9 positions matching TRBD1. The germline V gene encodes CDR1 DFQATT and CDR2 SNEGSKA (reference sequence). V was clipped by 3 bases and J by 4 bases; unmatched bases: 6. The CDR3 is 14 amino acids. The CDR3 nucleotides read TGCAGTGCTAGTAACAGGGGGCGAGGAGAGACCCAGTACTTC. This codes for CSASNRGRGETQYF.

In DNA form, the CDR3 reads TGTGCCAGCAGTTCGGGACAGACCTATAATTCACCCCTCCACTTT. This encodes CASSSGQTYNSPLHF. The rearrangement joins TRBV7-9 to TRBJ1-6; 7 nucleotides agree with TRBD1. V gave up 6 bases and J gave up 2 bases; unmatched junction bases: 4. Germline CDR1 reads SEHNR; CDR2 reads FQNEAQ (reference sequence). The CDR3 has 15 residues. The complete variable domain, with remaining parts taken from reference TRBV7-9 and TRBJ1-6, reads DTGVSQNPRHKITKRGQNVTFRCDPISEHNRLYWYRQTLGQGPEFLTYFQNEAQLEKSRLLSDRFSAERPKGSFSTLEIQRTEQGDSAMYLCASSSGQTYNSPLHFGNGTRLTVT.

The J gene is TRBJ1-1, the V gene TRBV5-4; TRBD1 aligns across 8 bases. The CDR3 loop spans 14 amino acids. V shed 4 bases and J 0 bases; nucleotides not matched to a gene: 2. The germline gives CDR1 SGHNT, CDR2 YYREEE (reference sequence). CDR3: CASSPTGVNTEAFF. CDR3 DNA: TGTGCCAGCAGCCCGACAGGGGTGAACACTGAAGCTTTCTTT.

The genes are TRBV9 and TRBJ2-3; D unclear. With 1 base removed from V and 3 bases from J, the gap between germline ends came to 6 bases. CDR1 and CDR2 (germline): SGDLS, YYNGEE. This CDR3 comprises 13 residues. DNA of the CDR3: TGTGCCAGCAGCGTACTGTCGACAGATACGCAGTATTTT. Its translation: CASSVLSTDTQYF.

Regarding this clone: Other nucleotide sequences from this sample produce the same CDR3. The V and J genes are TRBV7-6 and TRBJ2-7; D possibly corresponds to TRBD2 (6 bases). The length of the CDR3 is 13 residues. V lost 1 base and J lost 2, with 6 bases in between. Germline values: CDR1 SGHVS, CDR2 FNYEAQ. CDR3 coding DNA: TGTGCCAGCAGCTTAGGCGGGACCTACGAGCAGTACTTC. Residues: CASSLGGTYEQYF.

The chain couples TRBV28 to TRBJ1-3; D uncertain. Trimming left V 7 bases short and J 0 bases short, with 10 bases between. The CDR3 runs to 14 residues. The germline V gene encodes CDR1 MDHEN and CDR2 SYDVKM. The DNA for the CDR3 is TGTGCCAGCACCCCCGGGGACTCTGGAAACACCATATATTTT. It is translated as CASTPGDSGNTIYF.

The rearrangement joins TRBV19 to TRBJ2-1; 8 bases are a match to TRBD1. Per the germline V gene, CDR1 is LNHDA and CDR2 is SQIVND (reference sequence). J gave up 8 bases and V 3 bases, and 6 bases lay outside the gene matches. There are 14 residues in the CDR3. The CDR3 DNA reads as TGTGCCAGTAGTATTTCAGGGGGCATCGATGAGCAGTTCTTC. Its translation is CASSISGGIDEQFF. The variable domain in full, completed from reference TRBV19 and TRBJ2-1, reads DGGITQSPKYLFRKEGQNVTLSCEQNLNHDAMYWYRQDPGQGLRLIYYSQIVNDFQKGDIAEGYSVSREKKESFPLTVTSAQKNPTAFYLCASSISGGIDEQFFGPGTRLTVL.

The CDR3 DNA reads TGTGCCATCAGTGGAGGTGCCGGGGAGCTGTTTTTT. This sequence encodes CAISGGAGELFF. The gene calls are TRBV10-3 and TRBJ2-2; the D is unclear. The CDR3 consists of 12 residues. Germline CDR1 is ENHRY and CDR2 is SYGVKD. V lost 4 bases, J lost 6 bases, and 6 bases lay in between.

This clone was seen a handful of times. The chain combines TRBV24-1 with TRBJ2-3; 8 positions match TRBD1. The CDR3 covers 16 residues. Germline V gene lookup returns CDR1 KGHDR and CDR2 SFDVKD. The V gene end was trimmed by 4 bases and the J gene end by 1 base; junction bases not matched to a gene: 6. In nucleotides, the CDR3 is TGTGCCACCAGTGACCTGACAGGGGCCGGCACAGATACGCAGTATTTT. Encoded protein: CATSDLTGAGTDTQYF.

The gene calls are TRBV28 and TRBJ1-1, with a possible D match to TRBD1 (6 bases). CDR3 length equals 14 residues. In germline, CDR1 is MDHEN, CDR2 SYDVKM. Trimming removed 5 bases at V and 4 bases at J, with 14 bases between. The CDR3 DNA sequence: TGTGCCAGCAGTCCTACAGGGCCCAGCACTGAAGCTTTCTTT. Its translation: CASSPTGPSTEAFF. The entire variable domain, with the rest obtained from reference TRBV28 and TRBJ1-1, is as follows: DVKVTQSSRYLVKRTGEKVFLECVQDMDHENMFWYRQDPGLGLRLIYFSYDVKMKEKGDIPEGYSVSREKKERFSLILESASTNQTSMYLCASSPTGPSTEAFFGQGTRLTVV.

The V gene is TRBV10-1, the J gene TRBJ1-2; D might be TRBD1 (5 bases). The CDR3 sequence is 14 residues long. Looked up from germline, CDR1 is WNHNN and CDR2 is SYGVQD (reference sequence). The V end was cut by 0 bases, the J end by 6 bases, with 11 bases between. CDR3 coding DNA: TGCGCCAGCAGTGAGTCCGGCAGGGCCCATGGCTACACCTTC. It translates to CASSESGRAHGYTF.

This clone appeared a single time. V and J are TRBV7-8 and TRBJ2-5; 11 bases are a match to TRBD2. The junction had 9 bases not matched to a gene; V was cut back by 1 base and J by 5 bases. CDR3 length equals 17 residues. Germline CDR1 and CDR2: SGHVS and FQNEAQ. In nucleotides, the CDR3 is TGTGCCAGCAGCTTAGGGGTTAGCGGGGGGGCGTGGGAGACCCAGTACTTC. Its translation is CASSLGVSGGAWETQYF.

The chain uses TRBV19 and TRBJ2-3; no firm D call. This CDR3 spans 17 amino acids. From germline, CDR1 is LNHDA and CDR2 SQIVND (reference sequence). V was cut by 4 bases and J by 2 bases, with 19 bases left in between. This CDR3 is CASSRLVRVPLTDTQYF. The CDR3 nucleotides read TGTGCCAGTAGTAGGCTAGTTCGGGTCCCTCTCACAGATACGCAGTATTTT.

The chain uses TRBV6-1 and TRBJ2-3; TRBD2 is a possible D gene (5 bases). Trimming cost V 7 bases and J 2 bases, with 10 bases left between them. CDR1 MNHNS and CDR2 SASEGT come from the germline V gene. CDR3 length: 13 amino acids. The CDR3 DNA is TGTGCCAGCAATACGGGGTTCACAGATACGCAGTATTTT. Translated: CASNTGFTDTQYF.

V gene TRBV11-2 combines with J gene TRBJ1-4; D uncertain. Trimming removed 5 bases from V and 13 bases from J, with 32 bases in between. The CDR3 loop spans 18 amino acids. Germline-derived CDR1 and CDR2 are SGHAT and FQNNGV. CDR3 coding DNA: TGTGCCAGCAGCCCCACCTTGGGAGGAGGGCGAGGGAGGAACGGACTGTTTTTT. Its translation is CASSPTLGGGRGRNGLFF.

The rearrangement links TRBV27 to TRBJ1-6; 8 bases line up with TRBD1. Germline V gives CDR1 MNHEY, CDR2 SMNVEV (reference sequence). The CDR3 totals 18 residues. Trimming took 4 bases from V and 4 from J; bases not matched to a gene: 12. CDR3 amino acids: CASSSLFRDRKYNSPLHF. CDR3 DNA: TGTGCCAGCAGTTCACTATTCCGGGACAGGAAATATAATTCACCCCTCCACTTT.

In its sample, this clone was seen once. The V and J genes are TRBV3-1 (or the pseudogene TRBV3-2) and TRBJ2-1; D perhaps matches TRBD2 (5 bases). The CDR3 sequence is 12 residues long. In germline, CDR1 is LGHDT, CDR2 YNNKEL (reference sequence). Trimming took off 2 bases at V and 7 bases at J, with 6 bases between the two ends. CDR3 residues: CASSQTGNEQFF. CDR3 DNA: TGTGCCAGCAGCCAAACGGGAAATGAGCAGTTCTTC.

This clone has a handful of counts. The J gene is TRBJ2-2, the V gene TRBV7-8; 9 nucleotides match TRBD1. The ends lost 2 bases at V and 4 bases at J; junction bases unmatched: 5. This CDR3 has 16 amino acids. Per germline, CDR1 SGHVS and CDR2 FQNEAQ. CDR3 sequence reads: CASSLRTGVITGELFF. As DNA, the CDR3 is TGTGCCAGCAGCTTAAGGACAGGGGTTATCACCGGGGAGCTGTTTTTT.

The chain carries TRBV5-1 and TRBJ2-3; TRBD2 agrees at 9 bases. With V trimmed by 4 bases and J by 2 bases, 8 bases remained unmatched. The CDR3 sequence is 16 residues long. Per the germline V gene, CDR1 is SGHRS and CDR2 is YFSETQ. The CDR3 DNA sequence: TGCGCCAGCAGCCGGATAGCGGGGGAGCTCACAGATACGCAGTATTTT. As protein: CASSRIAGELTDTQYF.

This clone was seen just once. V usage is TRBV19 and J usage is TRBJ1-5; 7 bases agree with TRBD1. Per germline, CDR1 LNHDA and CDR2 SQIVND (reference sequence). The CDR3 loop spans 14 amino acids. With V trimmed by 5 bases and J by 9 bases, 10 bases remained unmatched. The CDR3 DNA reads as TGTGCCAGTAGTCCCCGACAGGGAAAACGGCCCCAGCATTTT. It translates to CASSPRQGKRPQHF.

The V call is TRBV4-2, the J call TRBJ1-3; 10 nucleotides agree with TRBD1. With 4 bases clipped from V and 0 bases from J, the junction kept 6 bases outside the gene matches. CDR3 length: 17 residues. The germline gives CDR1 LGHNA, CDR2 YNFKEQ. CDR3 in amino acids: CASSRGQGSLSGNTIYF. In DNA form, the CDR3 reads TGTGCCAGCAGCCGGGGACAGGGGTCCCTCTCTGGAAACACCATATATTTT.

The genes are TRBV24-1 and TRBJ1-5; D remains ambiguous. The germline V and J ends were trimmed by 4 bases and 6 bases, with 9 bases remaining between them. The CDR3 sequence is 13 residues long. Germline V gene data show CDR1 as KGHDR and CDR2 as SFDVKD. The CDR3 reads CATSDRKLQPQHF. CDR3 DNA sequence: TGTGCCACCAGTGACCGAAAGCTTCAGCCCCAGCATTTT.